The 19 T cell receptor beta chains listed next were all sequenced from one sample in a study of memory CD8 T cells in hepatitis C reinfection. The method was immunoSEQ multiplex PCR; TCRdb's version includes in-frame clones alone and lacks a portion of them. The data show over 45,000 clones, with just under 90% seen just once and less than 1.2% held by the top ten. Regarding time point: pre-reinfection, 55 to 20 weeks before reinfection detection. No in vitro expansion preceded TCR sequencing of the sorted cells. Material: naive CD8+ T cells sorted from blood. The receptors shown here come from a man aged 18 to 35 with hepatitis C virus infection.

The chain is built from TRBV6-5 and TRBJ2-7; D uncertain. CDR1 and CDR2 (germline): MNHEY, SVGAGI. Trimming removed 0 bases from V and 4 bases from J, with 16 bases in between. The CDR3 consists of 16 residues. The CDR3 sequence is CASSYSVLSSSYEQYF. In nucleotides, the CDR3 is TGTGCCAGCAGTTACTCGGTACTTAGCTCCTCGTACGAGCAGTACTTC.

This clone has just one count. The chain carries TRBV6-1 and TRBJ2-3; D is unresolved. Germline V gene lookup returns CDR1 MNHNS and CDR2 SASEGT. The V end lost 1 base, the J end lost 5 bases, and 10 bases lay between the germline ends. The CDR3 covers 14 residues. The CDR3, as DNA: TGTGCCAGCAGTGAAGGGTTTAGAGGAGATACGCAGTATTTT. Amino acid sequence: CASSEGFRGDTQYF.

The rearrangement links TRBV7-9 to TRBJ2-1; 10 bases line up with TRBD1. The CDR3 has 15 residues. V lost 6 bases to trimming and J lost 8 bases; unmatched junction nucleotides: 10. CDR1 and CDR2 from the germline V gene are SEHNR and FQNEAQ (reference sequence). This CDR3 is CASRSRDRGGDEQFF. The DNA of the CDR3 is TGTGCCAGCAGAAGCCGGGACAGGGGAGGCGATGAGCAGTTCTTC. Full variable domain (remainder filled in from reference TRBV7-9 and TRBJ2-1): DTGVSQNPRHKITKRGQNVTFRCDPISEHNRLYWYRQTLGQGPEFLTYFQNEAQLEKSRLLSDRFSAERPKGSFSTLEIQRTEQGDSAMYLCASRSRDRGGDEQFFGPGTRLTVL.

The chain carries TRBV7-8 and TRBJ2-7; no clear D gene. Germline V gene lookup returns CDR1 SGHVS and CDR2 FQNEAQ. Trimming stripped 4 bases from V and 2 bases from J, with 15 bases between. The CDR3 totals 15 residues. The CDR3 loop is CASSSGETVTYEQYF. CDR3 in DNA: TGTGCCAGCAGCTCTGGAGAGACGGTGACCTACGAGCAGTACTTC. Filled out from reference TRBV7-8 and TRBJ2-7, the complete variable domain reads GAGVSQSPRYKVAKRGQDVALRCDPISGHVSLFWYQQALGQGPEFLTYFQNEAQLDKSGLPSDRFFAERPEGSVSTLKIQRTQQEDSAVYLCASSSGETVTYEQYFGPGTRLTVT.

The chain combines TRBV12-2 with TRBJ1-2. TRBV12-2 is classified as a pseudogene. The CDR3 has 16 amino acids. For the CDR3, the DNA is TGTGCAAGTCGCTTACCGTTCCCCCGGGGTAACTATGGCTACACCTTC. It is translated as CASRLPFPRGNYGYTF.

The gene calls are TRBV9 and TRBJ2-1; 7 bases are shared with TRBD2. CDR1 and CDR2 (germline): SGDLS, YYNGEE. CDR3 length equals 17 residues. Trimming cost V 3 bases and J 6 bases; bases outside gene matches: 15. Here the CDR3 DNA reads TGTGCCAGCAGCGGTGGACTAGTCCTTCGACCGGCCAATGAGCAGTTCTTC. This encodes CASSGGLVLRPANEQFF.

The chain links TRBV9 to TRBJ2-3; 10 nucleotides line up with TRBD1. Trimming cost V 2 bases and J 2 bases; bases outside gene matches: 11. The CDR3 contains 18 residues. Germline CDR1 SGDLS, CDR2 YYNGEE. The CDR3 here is CASSVDRDRGWDTDTQYF. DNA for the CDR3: TGTGCCAGCAGCGTCGACCGGGACAGGGGTTGGGACACAGATACGCAGTATTTT.

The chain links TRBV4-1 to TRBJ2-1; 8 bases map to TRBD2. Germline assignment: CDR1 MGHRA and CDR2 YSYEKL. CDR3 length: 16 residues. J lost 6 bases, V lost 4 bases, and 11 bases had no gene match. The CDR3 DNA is TGCGCCAGCAGCCCCCTCGGGGGGGCCCAAGGCAATGAGCAGTTCTTC. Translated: CASSPLGGAQGNEQFF.

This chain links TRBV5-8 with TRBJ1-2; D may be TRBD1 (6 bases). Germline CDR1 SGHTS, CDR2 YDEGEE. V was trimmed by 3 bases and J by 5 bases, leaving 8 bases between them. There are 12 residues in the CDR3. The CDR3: CASSWGQYGYTF. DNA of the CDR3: TGTGCCAGCAGCTGGGGGCAGTATGGCTACACCTTC.

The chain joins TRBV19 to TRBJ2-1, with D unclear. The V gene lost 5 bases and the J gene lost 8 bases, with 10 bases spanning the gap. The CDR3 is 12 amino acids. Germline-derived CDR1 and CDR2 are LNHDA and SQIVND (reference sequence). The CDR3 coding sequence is TGTGCCAGTAGTTCCTTGGCGGATGAGCAGTTCTTC. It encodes CASSSLADEQFF.

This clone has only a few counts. The CDR3 DNA follows: TGTGCCAGTAGTATGGCGGCTAGCGGAGCTTCCGACTGCGAGCAGTACTTC. It codes for CASSMAASGASDCEQYF. J is TRBJ2-7 and V is TRBV19; 7 bases line up with TRBD2. This CDR3 region has 17 residues. Per the germline V gene, CDR1 is LNHDA and CDR2 is SQIVND (reference sequence). V gave up 3 bases and J gave up 6 bases; unmatched junction bases: 17.

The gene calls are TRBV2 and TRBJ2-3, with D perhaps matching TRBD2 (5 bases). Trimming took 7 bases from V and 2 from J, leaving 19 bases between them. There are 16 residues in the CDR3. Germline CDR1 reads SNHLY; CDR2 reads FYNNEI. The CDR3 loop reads CASIPALVGLTDTQYF. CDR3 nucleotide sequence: TGTGCCAGCATCCCGGCACTAGTCGGCCTCACAGATACGCAGTATTTT.

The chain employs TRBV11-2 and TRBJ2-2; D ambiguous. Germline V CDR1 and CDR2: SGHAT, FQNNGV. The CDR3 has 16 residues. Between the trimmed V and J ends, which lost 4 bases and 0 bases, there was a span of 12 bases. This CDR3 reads CASSSPARPNTGELFF. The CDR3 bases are TGTGCCAGCAGCTCCCCCGCGCGCCCGAACACCGGGGAGCTGTTTTTT.

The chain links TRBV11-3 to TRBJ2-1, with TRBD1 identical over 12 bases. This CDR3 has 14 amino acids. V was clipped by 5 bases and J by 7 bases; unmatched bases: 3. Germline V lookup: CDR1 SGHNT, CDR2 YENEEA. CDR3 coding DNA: TGTGCCAGCAGCCGGGACAGGGGGCTTAATGAGCAGTTCTTC. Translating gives CASSRDRGLNEQFF.

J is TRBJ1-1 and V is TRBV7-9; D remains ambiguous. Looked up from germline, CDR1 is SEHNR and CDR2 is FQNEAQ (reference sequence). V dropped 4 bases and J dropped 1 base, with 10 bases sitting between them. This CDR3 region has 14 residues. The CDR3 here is CASSSSQANTEAFF. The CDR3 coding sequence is TGTGCCAGCAGCTCTAGCCAGGCGAACACTGAAGCTTTCTTT.

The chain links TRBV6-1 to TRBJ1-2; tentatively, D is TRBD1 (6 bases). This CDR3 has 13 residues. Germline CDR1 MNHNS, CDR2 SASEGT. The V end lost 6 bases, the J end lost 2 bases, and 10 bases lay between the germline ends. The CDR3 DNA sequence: TGTGCCAGCAGCTTACAGGGCAACTATGGCTACACCTTC. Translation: CASSLQGNYGYTF.

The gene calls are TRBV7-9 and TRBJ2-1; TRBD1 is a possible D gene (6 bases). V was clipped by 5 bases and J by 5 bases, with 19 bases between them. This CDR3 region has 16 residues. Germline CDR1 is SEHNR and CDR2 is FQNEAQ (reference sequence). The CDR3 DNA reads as TGTGCCAGCAGCCAGCCCGTCAGGGGTAGTGACAATGAGCAGTTCTTC. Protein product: CASSQPVRGSDNEQFF. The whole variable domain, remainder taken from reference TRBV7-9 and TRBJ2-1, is DTGVSQNPRHKITKRGQNVTFRCDPISEHNRLYWYRQTLGQGPEFLTYFQNEAQLEKSRLLSDRFSAERPKGSFSTLEIQRTEQGDSAMYLCASSQPVRGSDNEQFFGPGTRLTVL.

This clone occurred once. CDR3 loop: CASSQNGNAYRDRGRSIQPQHF. The CDR3 DNA reads as TGTGCCAGCAGCCAAAATGGGAATGCGTACCGGGACAGGGGGAGGTCGATACAGCCCCAGCATTTT. The chain couples TRBV14 to TRBJ1-5; 11 positions match TRBD1. CDR3 length equals 22 residues. J was trimmed by 7 bases and V by 2 bases; bases with no gene match: 25. Germline-derived CDR1 and CDR2 are SGHDN and FVKESK.

The CDR3 DNA reads TGTGCCAGCAGCGTAGGGCAGGAGGGGACCGGGGAGCTGTTTTTT. This encodes CASSVGQEGTGELFF. The V and J genes are TRBV9 and TRBJ2-2, with a possible D match to TRBD2 (6 bases). CDR3 length: 15 residues. CDR1 is SGDLS and CDR2 is YYNGEE in the germline V gene. V was clipped by 0 bases and J by 5 bases, with 11 bases between them.